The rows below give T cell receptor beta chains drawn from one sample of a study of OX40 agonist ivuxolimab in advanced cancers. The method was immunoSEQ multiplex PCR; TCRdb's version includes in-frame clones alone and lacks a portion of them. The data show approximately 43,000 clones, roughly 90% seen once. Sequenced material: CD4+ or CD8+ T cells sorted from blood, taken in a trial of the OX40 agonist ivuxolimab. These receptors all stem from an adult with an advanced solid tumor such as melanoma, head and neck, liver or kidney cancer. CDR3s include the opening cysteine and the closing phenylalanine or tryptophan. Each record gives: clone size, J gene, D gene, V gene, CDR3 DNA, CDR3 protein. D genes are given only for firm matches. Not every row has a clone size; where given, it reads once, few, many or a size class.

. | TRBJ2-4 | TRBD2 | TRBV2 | TGTGCCAGCACCGCCGGGGGGGCTGCAAACATGAACATTCAGTACTTC | CASTAGGAANMNIQYF
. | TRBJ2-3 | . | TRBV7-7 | TGTGCTAGCAGCTTAGACTTCCGGGATACGCAGTATTTT | CASSLDFRDTQYF
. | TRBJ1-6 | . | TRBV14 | TGTGCCAGCAGCCAAGGCGCCGGACGTTGGGCCTATAATTCACCCCTCCACTTT | CASSQGAGRWAYNSPLHF
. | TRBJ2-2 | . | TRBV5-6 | TGTGCCAGCAGCTGGGTCGCGGTGAACACCGGGGAGCTGTTTTTT | CASSWVAVNTGELFF
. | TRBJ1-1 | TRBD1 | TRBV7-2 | TGTGCCAGCACCACACAGGGGGCCTTGAACACTGAAGCTTTCTTT | CASTTQGALNTEAFF
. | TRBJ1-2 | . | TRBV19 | TGTGCCAGTAGCACGGGTGGGCGGTTGGGCTACACCTTC | CASSTGGRLGYTF
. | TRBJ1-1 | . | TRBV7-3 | TGTGCCAGCAGTAAAGAGGGACACCACAGGAACACTGAAGCTTTCTTT | CASSKEGHHRNTEAFF
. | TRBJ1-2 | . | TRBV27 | TGTGCCAGCACAAGGGACGGGGGGGGTGGCTACACCTTC | CASTRDGGGGYTF
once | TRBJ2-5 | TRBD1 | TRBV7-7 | TGTGCTAGCAGCGCTTTGGGACAGGGTCCTTGGGAGACCCAGTACTTC | CASSALGQGPWETQYF
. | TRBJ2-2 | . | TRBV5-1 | TGCGCCAGCAGCTCCAGCTTGAACACCGGGGAGCTGTTTTTT | CASSSSLNTGELFF
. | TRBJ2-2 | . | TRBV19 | TGTGCCAGTAGTATAAATTCAGGGGTTGGTAACGGGGAGCTGTTTTTT | CASSINSGVGNGELFF
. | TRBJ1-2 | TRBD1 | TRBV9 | TGTGCCAGCAGCGTAGGCGGGACAGGGTTCTATGGCTACACCTTC | CASSVGGTGFYGYTF
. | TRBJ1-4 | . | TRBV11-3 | TGTGCCAGCAGCTTCGGGGGCTCGGCTAATGAAAAACTGTTTTTT | CASSFGGSANEKLFF
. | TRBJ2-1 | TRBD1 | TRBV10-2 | TGCGCCAGCAGTCCCGGACAGGGCGGGCAGTTCTTC | CASSPGQGGQFF
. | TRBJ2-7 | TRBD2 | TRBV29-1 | TGCAGCGCGGGACTATCCTCCTACGAGCAGTACTTC | CSAGLSSYEQYF
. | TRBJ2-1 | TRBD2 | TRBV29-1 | TGCAGCGGGGGGCTAGCGGGGCTCTCCTACAATGAGCAGTTCTTC | CSGGLAGLSYNEQFF
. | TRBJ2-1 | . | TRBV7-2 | TGTGCCAGCACCTTCCAGCGGGGACAGTACAATGAGCAGTTCTTC | CASTFQRGQYNEQFF
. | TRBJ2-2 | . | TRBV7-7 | TGTGCTAGCAGTCCCACCCCCGGGAGGAACACCGGGGAGCTGTTTTTT | CASSPTPGRNTGELFF
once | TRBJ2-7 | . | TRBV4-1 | TGCGCCAGCAGCCAACTAGGGCTATACGAGCAGTACTTC | CASSQLGLYEQYF
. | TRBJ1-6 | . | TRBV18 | TGTGCCAGCTCGCTTGCCGGGGACGCCAGAAGTTCACCCCTCCACTTT | CASSLAGDARSSPLHF
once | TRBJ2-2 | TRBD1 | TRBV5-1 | TGCGCCAGCAGCTTACAGACAGGGGTTGGGACCGGGGAGCTGTTTTTT | CASSLQTGVGTGELFF
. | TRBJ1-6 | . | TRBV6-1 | TGTGCCAGCAGTGAAGCGAAGGGGATCGCTTCACCCCTCCACTTT | CASSEAKGIASPLHF
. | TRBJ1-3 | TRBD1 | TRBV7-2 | TGTGCCAGCAGCTTATCGACAGGGGCTGGAAACACCATATATTTT | CASSLSTGAGNTIYF
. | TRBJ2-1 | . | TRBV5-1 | TGCGCCAGCAGCCGGGACTTCAGCAATGAGCAGTTCTTC | CASSRDFSNEQFF
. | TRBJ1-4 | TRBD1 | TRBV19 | TGTGCCAGTAGTATCCAGGGGGCTTCTGAAAAACTGTTTTTT | CASSIQGASEKLFF
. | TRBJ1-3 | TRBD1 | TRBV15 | TGTGCCGCCGGGACAGGGGGCACTGGAAACACCATATATTTT | CAAGTGGTGNTIYF
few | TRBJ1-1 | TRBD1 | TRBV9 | TGTGCCAGCAGCGTAGTTTTGGACAGGGACACTGAAGCTTTCTTT | CASSVVLDRDTEAFF
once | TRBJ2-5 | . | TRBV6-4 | TGTGCCAGCAGTCTCGAAGAGGGAGAGACCCAGTACTTC | CASSLEEGETQYF
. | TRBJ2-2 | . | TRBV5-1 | TGCGCCAGCAGAGTAATGCCGGCGAACACCGGGGAGCTGTTTTTT | CASRVMPANTGELFF
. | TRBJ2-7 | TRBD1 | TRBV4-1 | TGCGCCAGCAGCTTGGGGACAGGGCTCGGCGAGCAGTACTTC | CASSLGTGLGEQYF
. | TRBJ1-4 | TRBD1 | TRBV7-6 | TGTGCCAGCAGCTGGGGGGACAGGGGTGAAAAACTGTTTTTT | CASSWGDRGEKLFF